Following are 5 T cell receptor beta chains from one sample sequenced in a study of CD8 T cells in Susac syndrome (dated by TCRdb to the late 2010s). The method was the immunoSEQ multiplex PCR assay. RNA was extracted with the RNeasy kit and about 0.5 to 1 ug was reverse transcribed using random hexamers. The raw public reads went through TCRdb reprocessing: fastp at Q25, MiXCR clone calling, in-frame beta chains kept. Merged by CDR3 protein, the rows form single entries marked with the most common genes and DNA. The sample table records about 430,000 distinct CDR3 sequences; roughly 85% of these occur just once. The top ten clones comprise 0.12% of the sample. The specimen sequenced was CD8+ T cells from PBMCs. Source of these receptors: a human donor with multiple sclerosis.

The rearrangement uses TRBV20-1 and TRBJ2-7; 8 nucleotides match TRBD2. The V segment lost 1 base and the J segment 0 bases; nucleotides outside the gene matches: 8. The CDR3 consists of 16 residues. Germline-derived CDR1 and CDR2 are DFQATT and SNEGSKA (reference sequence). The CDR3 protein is CSARGLLSGNSYEQYF. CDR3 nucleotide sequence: TGCAGTGCTAGAGGATTACTTAGCGGGAACTCCTACGAGCAGTACTTC.

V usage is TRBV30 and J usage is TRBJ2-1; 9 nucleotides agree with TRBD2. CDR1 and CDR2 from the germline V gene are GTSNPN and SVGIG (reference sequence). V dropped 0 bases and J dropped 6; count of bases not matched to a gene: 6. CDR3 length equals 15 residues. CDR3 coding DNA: TGTGCCTGGAGTGTTGCGGGGGGGCCGGTCAATGAGCAGTTCTTC. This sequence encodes CAWSVAGGPVNEQFF.

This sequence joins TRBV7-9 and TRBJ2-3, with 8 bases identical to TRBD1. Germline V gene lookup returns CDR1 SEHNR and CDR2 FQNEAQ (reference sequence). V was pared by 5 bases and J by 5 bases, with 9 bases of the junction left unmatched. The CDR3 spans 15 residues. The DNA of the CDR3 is TGTGCCAGCAGCCAAGGACAGGGTCAAGGAGATACGCAGTATTTT. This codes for CASSQGQGQGDTQYF.

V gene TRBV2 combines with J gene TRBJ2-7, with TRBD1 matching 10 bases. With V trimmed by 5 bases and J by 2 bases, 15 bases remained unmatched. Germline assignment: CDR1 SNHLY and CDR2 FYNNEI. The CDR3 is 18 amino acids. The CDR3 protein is CASSYPGQGSSNPYEQYF. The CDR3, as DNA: TGTGCCAGCAGTTACCCGGGACAGGGGTCTTCCAACCCCTACGAGCAGTACTTC.

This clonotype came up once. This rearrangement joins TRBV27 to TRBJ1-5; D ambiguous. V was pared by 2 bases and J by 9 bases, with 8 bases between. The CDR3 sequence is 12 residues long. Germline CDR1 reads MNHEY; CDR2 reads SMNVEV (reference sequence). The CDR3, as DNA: TGTGCCAGCAGTTTAGGTCTGGGGCCCCAGCATTTT. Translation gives CASSLGLGPQHF.